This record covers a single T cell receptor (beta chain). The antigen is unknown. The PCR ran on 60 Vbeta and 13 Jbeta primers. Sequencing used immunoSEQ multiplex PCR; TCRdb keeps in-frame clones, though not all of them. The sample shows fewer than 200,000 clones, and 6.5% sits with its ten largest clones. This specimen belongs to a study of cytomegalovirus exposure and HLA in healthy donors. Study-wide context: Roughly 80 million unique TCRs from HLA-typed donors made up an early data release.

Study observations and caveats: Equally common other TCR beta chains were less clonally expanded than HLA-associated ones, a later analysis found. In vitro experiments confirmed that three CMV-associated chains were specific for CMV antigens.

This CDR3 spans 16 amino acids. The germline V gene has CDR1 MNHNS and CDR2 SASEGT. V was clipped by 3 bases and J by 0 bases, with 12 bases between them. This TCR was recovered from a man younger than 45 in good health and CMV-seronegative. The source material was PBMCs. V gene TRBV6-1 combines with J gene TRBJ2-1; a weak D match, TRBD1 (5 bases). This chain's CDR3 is CASSERDSYSYNEQFF. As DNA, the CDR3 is TGTGCCAGCAGTGAGAGAGACAGCTACTCCTACAATGAGCAGTTCTTC.